These 31 T cell receptor beta chains were all obtained from the same sample, sequenced in a study of cytomegalovirus exposure and HLA in healthy donors. PCR involved 60 Vbeta and 13 Jbeta primers. Profiled with immunoSEQ multiplex PCR; TCRdb holds only in-frame clones, not every one. This sample yields about 180,000 clones, of which more than 65% are seen a single time; about 2.5% belongs to the top ten. Sequenced material: PBMCs. The receptor source for this set is a woman in her 30s in good health and CMV-seropositive.

The gene calls are TRBV19 and TRBJ1-4, with TRBD1 as a possible D gene (5 bases). Germline CDR1 is LNHDA and CDR2 is SQIVND (reference sequence). Deletions cut 8 bases from V and 7 bases from J, with 17 bases between. The CDR3 runs 14 residues. CDR3 sequence: CASSRQGFGEKLFF. As DNA, the CDR3 is TGTGCCAGTTCACGGCAGGGCTTTGGTGAAAAACTGTTTTTT.

The CDR3 nucleotides read TGTGCCAGCGGGGGCGGTACCGGGGAGCTGTTTTTT. Amino acid sequence: CASGGGTGELFF. The gene calls are TRBV27 and TRBJ2-2; TRBD1 might be the D (6 bases). This CDR3 has 12 residues. Germline assignment: CDR1 MNHEY and CDR2 SMNVEV (reference sequence). Trimming cost V 8 bases and J 5 bases, with 9 bases left between them.

The chain employs TRBV4-3 and TRBJ2-1; 7 nucleotides line up with TRBD2. Unmatched junction bases numbered 9, after V lost 0 bases and J lost 16 bases. In germline, CDR1 is LGHNA, CDR2 YSLEER. The CDR3 is made up of 13 amino acids. The DNA for the CDR3 is TGCGCCAGCAGCCAAGAGACTAGCCGCGCCAACTTCTTC. This codes for CASSQETSRANFF.

This chain links TRBV10-3 with TRBJ2-5; D may be TRBD1 (6 bases). The end of the DNA fits TRBJ2-7 better, so the J call may be wrong. CDR1 and CDR2 (germline): ENHRY, SYGVKD. This CDR3 region has 13 residues. Written as DNA, the CDR3 is TGTGCCATCAGTGATCAGGGGAACTACGAGCAGTACTTC. Protein product: CAISDQGNYEQYF.

This CDR3 reads CASSSAGASTDTQYF. CDR3 nucleotides: TGCGCCAGCAGCTCAGCGGGGGCCTCGACAGATACGCAGTATTTT. The rearrangement joins TRBV5-1 to TRBJ2-3; 8 bases align to TRBD2. Trimming at V came to 3 bases and at J to 3 bases, leaving 6 bases not matched to a gene. CDR3 length equals 15 residues. Germline values: CDR1 SGHRS, CDR2 YFSETQ.

This chain joins TRBV5-6 and TRBJ1-2; 7 bases are shared with TRBD1. Germline V gene sequence: CDR1 SGHDT, CDR2 YYEEEE. The junction had 1 base not matched to a gene; V was cut back by 6 bases and J by 2 bases. The CDR3 covers 12 residues. In DNA form, the CDR3 reads TGTGCCAGCAAGGACAGGAACTATGGCTACACCTTC. It codes for CASKDRNYGYTF.

The chain carries TRBV9 and TRBJ1-4; 8 bases line up with TRBD1. Germline V gene data show CDR1 as SGDLS and CDR2 as YYNGEE. Trimming at V came to 1 base and at J to 4 bases, leaving 3 bases not matched to a gene. The CDR3 is 15 amino acids. The CDR3 loop reads CASSVSGQGNEKLFF. The CDR3 region has the DNA TGTGCCAGCAGCGTAAGTGGACAGGGTAATGAAAAACTGTTTTTT.

This clone was seen only once. The J gene is TRBJ2-3, the V gene TRBV7-3; 9 nucleotides line up with TRBD1. CDR1 and CDR2 (germline): SGHTA, FQGTGA. This CDR3 is 15 amino acids long. V dropped 3 bases and J dropped 0; count of bases not matched to a gene: 1. CDR3 bases: TGTGCCAGCAGCTTGGACAGGGGAAGCACAGATACGCAGTATTTT. Its translation is CASSLDRGSTDTQYF.

V gene TRBV29-1 combines with J gene TRBJ2-5; TRBD2 is a possible D gene (5 bases). The CDR3 runs to 12 residues. V was pared by 6 bases and J by 3 bases, with 11 bases between. CDR1 is SQVTM, CDR2 ANQGSEA, per germline. CDR3 sequence reads: CSVEASKETQYF. The CDR3 DNA follows: TGCAGCGTGGAGGCCAGCAAAGAGACCCAGTACTTC. Looking up the rest from reference TRBV29-1 and TRBJ2-5 gives the full variable domain: SAVISQKPSRDICQRGTSLTIQCQVDSQVTMMFWYRQQPGQSLTLIATANQGSEATYESGFVIDKFPISRPNLTFSTLTVSNMSPEDSSIYLCSVEASKETQYFGPGTRLLVL.

V usage is TRBV18 and J usage is TRBJ1-6; 8 positions agree with TRBD1. The V and J ends lost 3 bases and 3 bases, in that order; junction bases with no gene match: 1. CDR1 is KGHSH and CDR2 is LQKENI in the germline V gene. The CDR3 is 15 amino acids. This CDR3 is CASSPGQGYNSPLHF. CDR3 DNA sequence: TGTGCCAGCTCACCTGGACAGGGCTATAATTCACCCCTCCACTTT.

This chain links TRBV6-5 with TRBJ2-1; tentatively, D is TRBD2 (5 bases). This CDR3 is 14 amino acids long. Germline V gene lookup returns CDR1 MNHEY and CDR2 SVGAGI. V was shortened by 10 bases and J by 6 bases, with 19 bases between the two germline ends. CDR3 bases: TGTGCCACCGCTACCGGGGTCTGGGGCAATGAGCAGTTCTTC. Translating it yields CATATGVWGNEQFF.

The sample holds one count of this clone. The V call is TRBV5-6, the J call TRBJ1-5, with 10 bases identical to TRBD1. Germline V lookup: CDR1 SGHDT, CDR2 YYEEEE. V lost 4 bases and J lost 4; bases outside the gene matches: 5. The CDR3 totals 15 residues. CDR3 bases: TGTGCCAGCAGCATGACAGGGGGCGGGAATCAGCCCCAGCATTTT. This codes for CASSMTGGGNQPQHF.

The chain has TRBV2 and TRBJ2-1; no clear D. The V gene's germline CDR1 is SNHLY and CDR2 FYNNEI. V lost 5 bases, J lost 6 bases, and 14 bases lay in between. The CDR3 totals 14 residues. This chain's CDR3 is CASSPLGSGNEQFF. The CDR3 DNA is TGTGCCAGCAGTCCTCTAGGATCGGGCAATGAGCAGTTCTTC.

Only a few counts were recorded for this clone. The chain carries TRBV7-2 and TRBJ2-1; the D gene is possibly TRBD1 (6 bases). The CDR3 runs to 14 residues. The V gene lost 7 bases and the J gene lost 1 base, with 11 bases spanning the gap. Germline CDR1 is SGHTA and CDR2 is FQGNSA. The CDR3 spells CASIPDRSYNEQFF. The CDR3 DNA reads TGTGCCAGCATCCCCGACAGGTCCTACAATGAGCAGTTCTTC.

V usage is TRBV5-1 and J usage is TRBJ2-3, with TRBD2 as a possible D gene (6 bases). The CDR3 runs to 14 residues. Looked up from germline, CDR1 is SGHRS and CDR2 is YFSETQ. Trimming took off 0 bases at V and 2 bases at J, with 7 bases between the two ends. Here the CDR3 reads CASSLGGATDTQYF. For the CDR3, the DNA is TGCGCCAGCAGCTTGGGCGGGGCCACAGATACGCAGTATTTT.

This chain uses TRBV10-1 with TRBJ2-1; weak D call: TRBD2 (7 bases). The CDR3 has 17 amino acids. Trimming took off 5 bases at V and 5 bases at J, with 22 bases between the two ends. The germline CDR1 and CDR2 sequences are WNHNN and SYGVQD (reference sequence). The CDR3 protein is CASSRGDYKGQDNEQFF. Written as DNA, the CDR3 is TGCGCCAGCAGTAGGGGGGACTACAAAGGACAAGACAATGAGCAGTTCTTC.

This clone was recorded only once. The rearrangement joins TRBV5-4 to TRBJ2-2, with 7 positions matching TRBD1. The trim removed 10 bases at V and 5 bases at J, leaving 5 bases unmatched. The CDR3 loop spans 12 amino acids. Per the germline V gene, CDR1 is SGHNT and CDR2 is YYREEE (reference sequence). The CDR3 spells CAWDRKTGELFF. CDR3 DNA sequence: TGTGCCTGGGACAGAAAAACCGGGGAGCTGTTTTTT.

The chain is built from TRBV18 and TRBJ1-1; maybe TRBD1 (5 bases). The CDR3 contains 15 residues. The V end was cut by 2 bases, the J end by 4 bases, with 14 bases between. Germline V lookup: CDR1 KGHSH, CDR2 LQKENI. CDR3 loop: CASSPGQGYSTEAFF. CDR3 coding DNA: TGTGCCAGCTCACCAGGGCAGGGCTATAGCACTGAAGCTTTCTTT.

The chain carries TRBV5-6 and TRBJ2-7; D is possibly TRBD1 (6 bases). Germline lookup yields CDR1 SGHDT and CDR2 YYEEEE. V gave up 4 bases and J gave up 7 bases, with 18 bases separating them. The CDR3 covers 14 residues. CDR3 region: CASSLGGGPGEQYF. In DNA, the CDR3 is TGTGCCAGCAGCCTGGGTGGGGGCCCGGGAGAGCAGTACTTC.

J is TRBJ2-5 and V is TRBV29-1, with TRBD2 identical over 9 bases. Germline CDR1 SQVTM, CDR2 ANQGSEA. CDR3 length: 13 residues. In DNA form, the CDR3 reads TGCACCTACGGGACTAGCTTCTTGGAGACCCAGTACTTC. Translated: CTYGTSFLETQYF.

This clone was seen only once. The chain uses TRBV29-1 and TRBJ2-5, with TRBD2 matching over 11 bases. Germline loops: CDR1 SQVTM, CDR2 ANQGSEA. Losses at the gene ends were 6 bases for V and 1 base for J; bases not matched to a gene: 13. The CDR3 consists of 17 residues. The CDR3 protein is CSVSSLGLAGGQETQYF. The CDR3 nucleotides are TGCAGCGTCTCCAGCCTCGGGCTAGCGGGGGGCCAAGAGACCCAGTACTTC.

The rearrangement joins TRBV27 to TRBJ2-1, with 8 bases aligning to TRBD2. This CDR3 has 16 amino acids. V dropped 5 bases and J dropped 5; count of bases not matched to a gene: 11. CDR1 is MNHEY and CDR2 is SMNVEV in the germline V gene (reference sequence). This chain's CDR3 is CASSQLGGRGDNEQFF. For the CDR3, the DNA is TGTGCCAGCAGTCAATTGGGGGGGCGGGGGGACAATGAGCAGTTCTTC.

The chain carries TRBV4-3 and TRBJ1-5; D is undetermined. The CDR3 totals 16 residues. V lost 0 bases, J lost 2 bases, and 11 bases lay in between. Looked up from germline, CDR1 is LGHNA and CDR2 is YSLEER. CDR3 nucleotides: TGCGCCAGCAGCCAAGAGGTGCAGAGGGGCAATCAGCCCCAGCATTTT. Translating gives CASSQEVQRGNQPQHF.

This clone was observed a handful of times. The chain uses TRBV9 and TRBJ2-2, with 9 bases aligning to TRBD1. Germline V lookup: CDR1 SGDLS, CDR2 YYNGEE. J was trimmed by 7 bases and V by 3 bases; bases with no gene match: 4. This CDR3 is built from 14 residues. The CDR3 sequence: CASSAGQGDGELFF. Here the CDR3 DNA reads TGTGCCAGCAGCGCGGGACAGGGAGACGGGGAGCTGTTTTTT.

J is TRBJ2-1 and V is TRBV4-3, with a tentative D call TRBD2 (5 bases). The CDR3 length is 14 residues. Looked up from germline, CDR1 is LGHNA and CDR2 is YSLEER. V was trimmed by 4 bases and J by 6 bases, leaving 13 bases between them. CDR3 nucleotides: TGCGCCAGCAGCCCGACTGAACGGGGCAATGAGCAGTTCTTC. Translation gives CASSPTERGNEQFF.

This rearrangement joins TRBV11-3 to TRBJ1-1; 9 bases are shared with TRBD1. V trimming: 4 bases; J trimming: 3 bases; junction bases outside the gene matches: 12. Germline V gene lookup returns CDR1 SGHNT and CDR2 YENEEA. The CDR3 runs to 17 residues. The CDR3 sequence: CASSSYPLQGAHTEAFF. The CDR3 nucleotides read TGTGCCAGCAGCTCTTACCCCCTACAGGGGGCACACACTGAAGCTTTCTTT.

V usage is TRBV4-1 and J usage is TRBJ1-2; 9 bases are a match to TRBD1. The CDR3 is made up of 13 amino acids. Germline V CDR1 and CDR2: MGHRA, YSYEKL. V dropped 1 base and J dropped 8; count of bases not matched to a gene: 2. In DNA form, the CDR3 reads TGCGCCAGCAGCCAAGGACAGGGGGGAGGCTACACCTTC. It encodes CASSQGQGGGYTF.

This clone has more than one count but fewer than ten. The V call is TRBV6-1, the J call TRBJ2-7; 7 bases are a match to TRBD2. The CDR3 loop spans 14 amino acids. The trim removed 8 bases at V and 4 bases at J, leaving 11 bases unmatched. The germline V gene encodes CDR1 MNHNS and CDR2 SASEGT. The CDR3 sequence is CASGLEGGGYEQYF. CDR3 nucleotide sequence: TGTGCCAGCGGCCTGGAGGGCGGGGGATACGAGCAGTACTTC.

In this sample, this clone turned up a few times. This sequence joins TRBV14 and TRBJ1-1, with 8 bases aligning to TRBD1. The CDR3 spans 14 residues. CDR1 SGHDN and CDR2 FVKESK come from the germline V gene. J lost 4 bases, V lost 4 bases, and 5 bases had no gene match. The CDR3 protein is CASSLGQGPTEAFF. CDR3 coding DNA: TGTGCCAGCAGCCTTGGACAGGGCCCCACTGAAGCTTTCTTT.

Remarks on this clone: Other DNA sequences in this specimen translate into the identical CDR3. The chain has TRBV28 and TRBJ2-5; 9 bases are a match to TRBD1. The V gene's germline CDR1 is MDHEN and CDR2 SYDVKM. The CDR3 spans 14 residues. With V trimmed by 5 bases and J by 5 bases, 6 bases remained unmatched. The CDR3 DNA follows: TGTGCCAGCAGTCGCGGACAGGGGAGGGAGACCCAGTACTTC. It yields the protein CASSRGQGRETQYF.

V is TRBV5-1 and J is TRBJ1-6; weak D call: TRBD1 (5 bases). V was trimmed by 0 bases and J by 7 bases, leaving 8 bases between them. Germline assignment: CDR1 SGHRS and CDR2 YFSETQ. The length of the CDR3 is 14 residues. The CDR3 protein is CASSLAGMNSPLHF. In DNA, the CDR3 is TGCGCCAGCAGCTTGGCAGGGATGAATTCACCCCTCCACTTT.